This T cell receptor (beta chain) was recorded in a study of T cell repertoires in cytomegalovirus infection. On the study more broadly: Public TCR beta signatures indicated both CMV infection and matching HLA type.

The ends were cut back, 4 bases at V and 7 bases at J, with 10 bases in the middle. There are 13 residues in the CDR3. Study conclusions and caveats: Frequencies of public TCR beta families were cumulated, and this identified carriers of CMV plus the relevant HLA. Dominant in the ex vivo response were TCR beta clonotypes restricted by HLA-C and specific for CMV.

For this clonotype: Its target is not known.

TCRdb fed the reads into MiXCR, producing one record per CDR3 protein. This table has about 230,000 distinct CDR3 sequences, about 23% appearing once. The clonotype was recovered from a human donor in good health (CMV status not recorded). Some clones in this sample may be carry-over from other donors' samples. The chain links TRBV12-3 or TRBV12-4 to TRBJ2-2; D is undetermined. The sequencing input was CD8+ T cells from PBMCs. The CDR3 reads CASSSSEGGELFF. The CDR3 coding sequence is TGTGCCAGCAGTTCCTCCGAAGGCGGGGAGCTGTTTTTT.